This T cell receptor (beta chain) comes out of a study of T cells in Graves' hyperthyroidism and ophthalmopathy. In its sample, this clonotype was seen a few times. Its antigen is unknown. Diagnosing involved the use of clinical symptoms, serum thyroxine and TRAb, thyroid ultrasound and orbital computed tomography. Amplification yielded TCR beta CDR3 regions, with RNA transcripts as the source. The study used the HTBI primer set for a first-round RT-PCR of the TCR CDR3. TCRdb called the multiplex PCR reads again in MiXCR, with one record for every CDR3 protein. Of some 490,000 distinct CDR3 sequences detected, around a fifth appear once; the ten largest clones hold 45% to 50%. Study results and limitations: Most thyroid clonotypes that were expanded above 0.001 also turned up in blood. Model output signaled ophthalmopathy a median approximately 6 months ahead of onset.

The CDR3 has 14 amino acids. With V trimmed by 0 bases and J by 13 bases, 6 bases remained unmatched. CDR1 is SGDLS and CDR2 is YYNGEE in the germline V gene. This receptor was taken from a woman in her seventies with Graves' ophthalmopathy. The chain is built from TRBV9 and TRBJ2-1; 11 nucleotides align to TRBD2. Sequencing used blood. CDR3 protein: CASSVDSGRGGQFF. CDR3 nucleotides: TGTGCCAGCAGCGTAGATAGCGGGAGGGGAGGACAGTTCTTC.